This T cell receptor (beta chain) was captured by sequencing in a study of breast tumors, draining lymph nodes, adjacent tissues. General study points: Compared with lymph nodes, tumors were less diverse; compared with nontumor tissue, more. Data only fit, rather than demonstrated, lymph node origin of most tumor T cells. Tumor and nontumor repertoires were significantly more similar in luminal-like than in basal-like breast cancer. Most tumor T cells seemingly derive from lymph node, then expand in tumor.

TCRdb reanalysed the multiplex PCR reads using MiXCR and keeps one entry per CDR3 protein. The sample contains roughly 70,000 distinct CDR3 sequences, 40% to 45% of which appear only once. A word on this clonotype: The antigen remains undetermined.

The CDR3 contains 18 residues. Germline V lookup: CDR1 SGHTA, CDR2 FQGTGA. V shed 0 bases, J shed 5 bases, and the junction held 10 bases outside the gene matches. The source of this sequence is a female donor with breast cancer. Some clones in this sample may be carry-over from other donors' samples. The V and J genes are TRBV7-3 and TRBJ2-1; 10 bases fit TRBD2. The material sequenced was breast tumor tissue. CDR3 DNA: TGTGCCAGCAGCTTAACCGGGCTCAGCGGGGGGGCCCACAATGAGCAGTTCTTC. It codes for CASSLTGLSGGAHNEQFF. The full variable domain, in which reference TRBV7-3 and TRBJ2-1 provide the parts outside the CDR3, is GAGVSQTPSNKVTEKGKYVELRCDPISGHTALYWYRQSLGQGPEFLIYFQGTGAADDSGLPNDRFFAVRPEGSVSTLKIQRTERGDSAVYLCASSLTGLSGGAHNEQFFGPGTRLTVL.